Listed below are T cell receptor beta chains from one sample, sequenced in a study of identical twins. TCRdb reprocessed the 5' RACE reads via MiXCR and lists one record per CDR3 protein. In the table there are under 1 million distinct CDR3 sequences, roughly an eighth of which are singletons. The same sample was also used in a study of yellow fever vaccine responses in identical twins.

Material for sequencing was PBMCs. Every receptor here comes from a woman aged 18-35 years in good health. Both conserved end residues are part of each CDR3. A D gene is named only where the DNA matches it firmly. Some rows mark clone size as missing; the rest say once, few, many or name a class of expanded clone.

abundance	v_gene	d_gene	j_gene	CDR3aa	CDR3nt
few	TRBV11-2	TRBD2	TRBJ2-1	CASTNLAGGYNEQFF	TGTGCCAGCACAAACCTAGCGGGAGGGTACAATGAGCAGTTCTTC
few	TRBV29-1	TRBD2	TRBJ2-1	CSVREGDWRSEQFF	TGCAGCGTACGGGAGGGGGACTGGAGGAGTGAGCAGTTCTTC
-	TRBV12-3/TRBV12-4	-	TRBJ2-1	CASSLWTITQNRGGYNEQFF	TGTGCCAGCAGTTTATGGACGATAACCCAGAACAGGGGAGGGTACAATGAGCAGTTCTTC
-	TRBV10-3	TRBD1	TRBJ1-1	CAISFGTGETEAFF	TGTGCCATCAGCTTTGGGACAGGTGAAACTGAAGCTTTCTTT
few	TRBV7-2	TRBD2	TRBJ2-3	CASSPKERGPFTDTQYF	TGTGCCAGCAGCCCCAAGGAGCGGGGACCTTTCACAGATACGCAGTATTTT
few	TRBV7-9	TRBD2	TRBJ2-7	CASSPAGGSGVYEQYF	TGTGCCAGCAGCCCCGCCGGAGGGAGCGGGGTTTACGAGCAGTACTTC
few	TRBV29-1	-	TRBJ2-3	CSVVVSNTDTQYF	TGCAGCGTTGTCGTTAGCAACACAGATACGCAGTATTTT
few	TRBV5-1	TRBD1	TRBJ2-2	CASSMGQEGSGELFF	TGCGCCAGCAGCATGGGACAGGAGGGCTCCGGGGAGCTGTTTTTT
few	TRBV20-1	-	TRBJ2-5	CSASATGFSPYF	TGCAGTGCTAGTGCCACAGGGTTTTCACCTTACTTC
-	TRBV10-2	TRBD2	TRBJ2-5	CASRAGGASETQYF	TGCGCCAGCAGGGCGGGGGGCGCGAGTGAGACCCAGTACTTC
-	TRBV27	-	TRBJ1-6	CASRLGTGNSPLHF	TGTGCCAGCAGGTTAGGGACGGGTAATTCACCCCTCCACTTT
few	TRBV20-1	TRBD2	TRBJ2-3	CSASLGSSGATSTDTQYF	TGCAGTGCTAGCTTGGGATCCAGCGGGGCGACTAGCACAGATACGCAGTATTTT
-	TRBV10-3	TRBD2	TRBJ2-5	CAISAGGRETQYF	TGTGCCATCAGCGCGGGGGGAAGGGAGACCCAGTACTTC
-	TRBV20-1	-	TRBJ2-2	CSAKVLGIGELFF	TGCAGTGCTAAAGTGTTAGGGATCGGGGAGCTGTTTTTT
-	TRBV6-1	-	TRBJ2-1	CASNPTGITSYNEQFF	TGTGCCAGCAATCCCACAGGAATTACCTCCTACAATGAGCAGTTCTTC
-	TRBV5-1	-	TRBJ2-5	CANSLMGAETQYF	TGCGCCAACAGCCTAATGGGGGCGGAGACCCAGTACTTC
-	TRBV11-2	-	TRBJ2-5	CASSLVFRTLETQYF	TGTGCCAGCAGCTTAGTTTTTCGGACGTTAGAGACCCAGTACTTC
few	TRBV11-2	-	TRBJ2-3	CASSSLLPDTQYF	TGTGCCAGCAGCTCCCTCCTCCCAGATACGCAGTATTTT
few	TRBV20-1	-	TRBJ2-3	CSAREISKDTQYF	TGCAGTGCTAGAGAGATTAGTAAAGATACGCAGTATTTT
-	TRBV6-5	TRBD2	TRBJ2-2	CASSSAGGGVGELFF	TGTGCCAGCAGTTCAGCGGGAGGTGGTGTCGGGGAGCTGTTTTTT
-	TRBV9	-	TRBJ1-3	CASRGSSGNTIYF	TGTGCCAGCAGGGGAAGCTCTGGAAACACCATATATTTT
-	TRBV6-1	-	TRBJ2-1	CASSPRSGARSYNEQFF	TGTGCCAGCAGCCCCCGGAGCGGAGCGCGATCCTACAATGAGCAGTTCTTC
many	TRBV29-1	TRBD1	TRBJ1-5	CSASGGGNQPQHF	TGCAGCGCCTCAGGGGGAGGCAATCAGCCCCAGCATTTT
few	TRBV3-1	TRBD1	TRBJ1-2	CASSPYRDRAPNGYTF	TGTGCCAGCAGCCCCTACCGGGACAGGGCCCCTAATGGCTACACCTTC
few	TRBV7-3	-	TRBJ2-1	CASSHGDPEQFF	TGTGCCAGCAGCCACGGGGACCCTGAGCAGTTCTTC
once	TRBV24-1	-	TRBJ2-7	CATTLSYEQYF	TGTGCCACGACACTTTCCTACGAGCAGTACTTC
few	TRBV27	TRBD1	TRBJ2-2	CASSLLGGQGSTGELFF	TGTGCCAGCAGTTTACTTGGGGGACAGGGTAGCACCGGGGAGCTGTTTTTT
-	TRBV2	-	TRBJ2-2	CASSEPQGRTGELFF	TGTGCCAGCAGTGAACCCCAGGGACGCACCGGGGAGCTGTTTTTT
-	TRBV12-5	-	TRBJ1-1	CASGPGMGTEAFF	TGTGCTAGTGGCCCAGGGATGGGCACTGAAGCTTTCTTT
-	TRBV6-5	-	TRBJ2-7	CASSLGPHQYF	TGTGCCAGCAGTCTGGGACCCCACCAGTACTTC
few	TRBV20-1	TRBD2	TRBJ2-3	CSARTSGQPDTQYF	TGCAGTGCTCGGACTAGCGGTCAGCCAGATACGCAGTATTTT
-	TRBV15	TRBD2	TRBJ2-5	CATSRDQGVAGGVGTQYF	TGTGCCACCAGCAGAGATCAAGGTGTAGCGGGGGGGGTTGGGACCCAGTACTTC
many	TRBV29-1	-	TRBJ2-1	CSSLQAGTYNEQFF	TGCAGCTCATTGCAGGCGGGAACTTACAATGAGCAGTTCTTC
many	TRBV4-1	-	TRBJ1-6	CASSQDGEQINSPLHF	TGCGCCAGCAGCCAAGATGGGGAACAGATAAATTCACCCCTCCACTTT
few	TRBV20-1	-	TRBJ2-1	CSARVGTESSYNEQFF	TGCAGTGCTAGAGTGGGGACTGAAAGCTCCTACAATGAGCAGTTCTTC
-	TRBV5-1	TRBD2	TRBJ2-5	CASSWGQAGGSETQYF	TGCGCCAGCAGCTGGGGGCAAGCGGGAGGGTCAGAGACCCAGTACTTC
few	TRBV24-1	-	TRBJ2-4	CATSDLKSQVQYF	TGTGCCACCAGTGATTTGAAATCTCAGGTTCAGTACTTC
few	TRBV3-1	-	TRBJ1-1	CASSQDNRGGITFF	TGTGCCAGCAGCCAAGATAACCGGGGAGGGATCACTTTCTTT
-	TRBV5-6	TRBD1	TRBJ2-2	CASSSGGPTRGTGELFF	TGTGCCAGCAGCTCAGGGGGACCGACGAGAGGCACCGGGGAGCTGTTTTTT
few	TRBV7-3	-	TRBJ2-1	CASSLFPGNHNEQFF	TGTGCCAGCAGCTTATTCCCCGGGAACCACAATGAGCAGTTCTTC
few	TRBV3-1	-	TRBJ2-2	CASSQFPRRNGELFF	TGTGCCAGCAGCCAATTCCCACGGCGAAACGGGGAGCTGTTTTTT
few	TRBV6-1	-	TRBJ1-5	CASSTRHPWNQPQHF	TGTGCCAGCAGTACGAGACACCCGTGGAATCAGCCCCAGCATTTT
many	TRBV5-1	TRBD2	TRBJ2-1	CASSPFRTSNSYNEQFF	TGCGCCAGCAGCCCTTTTAGGACTAGCAATTCCTACAATGAGCAGTTCTTC
-	TRBV7-9	TRBD2	TRBJ2-7	CASSRDYFSYEQYF	TGTGCCAGCAGCCGGGACTATTTCTCCTACGAGCAGTACTTC